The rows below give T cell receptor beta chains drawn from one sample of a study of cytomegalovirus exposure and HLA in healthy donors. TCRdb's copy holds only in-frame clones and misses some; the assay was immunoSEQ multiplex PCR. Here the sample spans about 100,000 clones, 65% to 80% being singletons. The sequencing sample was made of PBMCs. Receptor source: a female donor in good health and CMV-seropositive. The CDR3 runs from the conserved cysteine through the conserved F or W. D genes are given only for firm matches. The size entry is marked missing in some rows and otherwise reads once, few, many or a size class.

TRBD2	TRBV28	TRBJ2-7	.	TGTGCCAGCAGTTTGCTGCTAGCGGGAGGGCCGGGGGAGCAGTACTTC	CASSLLLAGGPGEQYF
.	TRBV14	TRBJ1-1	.	TGTGCCAGCAGCCAGTGGGGAGGGGCGGGTGAAGCTTTCTTT	CASSQWGGAGEAFF
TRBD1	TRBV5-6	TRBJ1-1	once	TGTGCCAGCAGCTCCAGAATCGGACAGGGGAACACTGAAGCTTTCTTT	CASSSRIGQGNTEAFF
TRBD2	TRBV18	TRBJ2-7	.	TGTGCCAGCACCGGGGATAGCGGGGGGGCATACGAGCAGTACTTC	CASTGDSGGAYEQYF
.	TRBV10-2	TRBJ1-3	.	TGCGCCAGTTCTCGACGGGGGTATGGAAACACCATATATTTT	CASSRRGYGNTIYF
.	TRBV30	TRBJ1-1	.	TGTGCCTGGGGCTGGGAGGCTAACACTGAAGCTTTCTTT	CAWGWEANTEAFF
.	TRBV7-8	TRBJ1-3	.	TGTGCCAGCAGCCGGGAAGGGATCTCTGGAAACACCATATATTTT	CASSREGISGNTIYF
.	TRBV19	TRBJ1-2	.	TGTGCCAGTAGCCCTTCGACGGGCAGCGGCTATGGCTACACCTTC	CASSPSTGSGYGYTF
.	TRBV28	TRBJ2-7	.	TGTGCCAGCATCTTGGGGGGGACAGGTGCCTACGAGCAGTACTTC	CASILGGTGAYEQYF
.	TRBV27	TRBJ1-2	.	TGTGCCAGCAGTGCTCAGGGCATGAGTGGCTACACCTTC	CASSAQGMSGYTF
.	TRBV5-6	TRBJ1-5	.	TGTGCCAGCAGCTTGGGGCAGTACAATCAGCCCCAGCATTTT	CASSLGQYNQPQHF
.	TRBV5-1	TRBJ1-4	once	TGCGCCAGCAGCTTGGCCGGGCAGGGCACGGGAAAACTGTTTTTT	CASSLAGQGTGKLFF
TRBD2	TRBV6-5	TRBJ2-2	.	TGTGCCAGCAGTTACTCCCGGGGCGGGAGGCCCGGGGAGCTGTTTTTT	CASSYSRGGRPGELFF
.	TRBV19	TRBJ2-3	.	TGTGCCAGTAGTATACAGGGGATCGCAGATACGCAGTATTTT	CASSIQGIADTQYF
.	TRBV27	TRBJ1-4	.	TGTGCCAGCAGTCCCCGAGTCCCTGGGAGGGAAAAACTGTTTTTT	CASSPRVPGREKLFF
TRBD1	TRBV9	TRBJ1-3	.	TGTGCCAGCAGCGTAGCCGGACAGGTTTCTGGAAACACCATATATTTT	CASSVAGQVSGNTIYF
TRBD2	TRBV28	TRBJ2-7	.	TGTGCCAGCACCCCCGGGACTAGCGGTTACGAGCAGTACTTC	CASTPGTSGYEQYF
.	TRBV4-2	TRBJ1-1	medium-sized	TGTGCCAGCAGCCGCTGGACAGATAGGAACACTGAAGCTTTCTTT	CASSRWTDRNTEAFF
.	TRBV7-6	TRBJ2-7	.	TGTGCCAGCAGCCGGACAGATCTCTACGAGCAGTACTTC	CASSRTDLYEQYF
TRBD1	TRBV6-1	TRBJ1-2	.	TGTGCCAGCAGTGCCACAGGGGTACCTAACTATGGCTACACCTTC	CASSATGVPNYGYTF
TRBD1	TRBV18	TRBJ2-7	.	TGTGCCAGCTCACAGGGACAGGGGTTGGTCGAGCAGTACTTC	CASSQGQGLVEQYF
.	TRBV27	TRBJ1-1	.	TGTGCCAGCAGCCTCACGGGGAGAAACACTGAAGCTTTCTTT	CASSLTGRNTEAFF
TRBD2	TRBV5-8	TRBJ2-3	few	TGTGCCAGCAGCTGGGGAGCGGGGGGGGCTACAGATACGCAGTATTTT	CASSWGAGGATDTQYF
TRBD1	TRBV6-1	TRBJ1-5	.	TGTGCCAGCAGTGAACGAGGAGGGGGCGCCTCTCAGCCCCAGCATTTT	CASSERGGGASQPQHF
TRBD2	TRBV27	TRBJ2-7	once	TGTGCCAGCAGTTTCCTGGGCGGGAGGAGCTCCTACGAGCAGTACTTC	CASSFLGGRSSYEQYF
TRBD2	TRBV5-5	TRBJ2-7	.	TGTGCCAGCAGCTTGGGGGAGGGGTCCGAGCAGTACTTC	CASSLGEGSEQYF
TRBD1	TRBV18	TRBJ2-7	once	TGTGCCAGCTCACCAAAGACAGGGCAGTACGAGCAGTACTTC	CASSPKTGQYEQYF
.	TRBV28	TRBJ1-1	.	TGTGCCAGCAGTTTCGGGACAAGCAACACTGAAGCTTTCTTT	CASSFGTSNTEAFF
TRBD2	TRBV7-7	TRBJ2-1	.	TGTGCTAGCAGCTTGACTAGCGGTCTGGGCGATGAGCAGTTCTTC	CASSLTSGLGDEQFF
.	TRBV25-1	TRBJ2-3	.	TGTGCCAGCAGTGAATTTCTAGCGGATACGCAGTATTTT	CASSEFLADTQYF
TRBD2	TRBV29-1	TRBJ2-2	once	TGCAGCGTTCTACTAGCGATTGGCACCGGGGAGCTGTTTTTT	CSVLLAIGTGELFF
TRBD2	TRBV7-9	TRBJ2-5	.	TGTGCCAGCAGCTTAGGCGGGAGGGCCAGGGGAGAGACCCAGTACTTC	CASSLGGRARGETQYF
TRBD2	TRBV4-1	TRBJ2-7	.	TGCGCCAGCAGCCAAACCGGGACTACCCTGTACGAGCAGTACTTC	CASSQTGTTLYEQYF
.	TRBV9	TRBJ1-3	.	TGTGCCAGCAGCGTAGATGTCAGGCCCCCTGGAAACACCATATATTTT	CASSVDVRPPGNTIYF
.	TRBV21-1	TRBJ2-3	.	TGTGCCAGCAGCAAGGACTGCACTAGCACAGATACGCAGTATTTT	CASSKDCTSTDTQYF
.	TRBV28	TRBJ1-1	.	TGTGCCAGCAGTTTTGGCCGGACAGTCGTGAACACTGAAGCTTTCTTT	CASSFGRTVVNTEAFF
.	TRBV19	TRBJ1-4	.	TGTGCCTGCGCCAGGGGAACAACTACTAATGAAAAACTGTTTTTT	CACARGTTTNEKLFF
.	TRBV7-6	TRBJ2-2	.	TGTGCCAGCAGCCAAAGGCCTAGCGAGGCCACCGGGGAGCTGTTTTTT	CASSQRPSEATGELFF
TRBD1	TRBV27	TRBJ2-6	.	TGTGCCAGCCGAAGACAGGGCAATGGGGCCAACGTCCTGACTTTC	CASRRQGNGANVLTF
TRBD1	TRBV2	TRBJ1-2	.	TGTGCCAGCAGGTCGACAGGGCTCGGAGGCTACACCTTC	CASRSTGLGGYTF
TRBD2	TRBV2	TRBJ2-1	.	TGTGCCAGCAGTGAAGCGCAAAGCGGGGGGCCTAGGGATGAGCAGTTCTTC	CASSEAQSGGPRDEQFF
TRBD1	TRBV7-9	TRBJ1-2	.	TGTTCCAGCAGCTTAGCGCTTGGGACAGGGGGCGCTGAGTTAGGTGGCTACACCTTC	CSSSLALGTGGAELGGYTF
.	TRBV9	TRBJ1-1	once	TGTGCCAGCAGCGTTTTCGGGAACACTGAAGCTTTCTTT	CASSVFGNTEAFF
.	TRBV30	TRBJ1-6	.	TGTGCCTGGAGTGTTGCAGGGATAGTCTCACCCCTCCACTTT	CAWSVAGIVSPLHF
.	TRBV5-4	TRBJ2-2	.	TGTGCCAGCAGCCCCCTGCCCCCCCCCGGGGGCACCGGGGAGCTGTTTTTT	CASSPLPPPGGTGELFF
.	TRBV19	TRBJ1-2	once	TGTGCCAGTAGTATCAAGGGGGTGCCTTATGGCTACACCTTC	CASSIKGVPYGYTF
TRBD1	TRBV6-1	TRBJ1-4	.	TGTGCCAGCAGTGAAGCTGAGGGACAGGGGTACGAAAAACTGTTTTTT	CASSEAEGQGYEKLFF
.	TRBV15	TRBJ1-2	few	TGTGCCACCAGCAGGGGGAGCGAGGGCTACACCTTC	CATSRGSEGYTF
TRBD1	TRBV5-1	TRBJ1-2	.	TGCGCCAGCAGCTTAAGTGGACAGGGGGCGTTTGGCTACACCTTC	CASSLSGQGAFGYTF
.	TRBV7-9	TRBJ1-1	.	TGTGCCAGCAGCCCACTTCTCACCGGTGAAGCTTTCTTT	CASSPLLTGEAFF
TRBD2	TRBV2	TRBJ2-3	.	TGTGCCAGCAGGGGACCTTTGGGGGGAGGGACAGATACGCAGTATTTT	CASRGPLGGGTDTQYF
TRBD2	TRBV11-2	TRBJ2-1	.	TGTGCCAGCAGCTTAGATCTTTGGGCTAGCGGAGACAATGAGCAGTTCTTC	CASSLDLWASGDNEQFF
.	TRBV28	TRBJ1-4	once	TGTGCCAGCAGTCCAGTAAACAGGGCGAATGAAAAACTGTTTTTT	CASSPVNRANEKLFF
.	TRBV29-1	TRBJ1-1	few	TGCAGCGCCCGAGGAGGCGGGCCGACAACGGCTGAAGCTTTCTTT	CSARGGGPTTAEAFF
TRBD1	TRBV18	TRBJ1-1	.	TGTGCCAGCTCACAGGACAGGGGGCGGACTGAAGCTTTCTTT	CASSQDRGRTEAFF